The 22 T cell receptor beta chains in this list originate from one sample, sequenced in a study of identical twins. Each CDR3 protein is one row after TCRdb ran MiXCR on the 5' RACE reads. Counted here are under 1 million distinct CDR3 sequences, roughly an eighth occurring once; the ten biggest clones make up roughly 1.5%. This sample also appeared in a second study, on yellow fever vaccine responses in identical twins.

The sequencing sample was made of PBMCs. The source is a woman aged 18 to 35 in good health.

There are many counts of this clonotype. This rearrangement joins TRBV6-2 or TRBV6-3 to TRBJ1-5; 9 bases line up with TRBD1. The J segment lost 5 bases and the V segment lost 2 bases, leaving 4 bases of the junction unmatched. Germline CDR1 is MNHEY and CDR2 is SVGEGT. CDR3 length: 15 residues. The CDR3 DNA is TGTGCCAGCAGTTACCCGGGACAGGGATATCAGCCCCAGCATTTT. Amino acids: CASSYPGQGYQPQHF.

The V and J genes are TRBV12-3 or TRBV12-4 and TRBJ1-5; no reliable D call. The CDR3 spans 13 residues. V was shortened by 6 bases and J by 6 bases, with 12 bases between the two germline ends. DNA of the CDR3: TGTGCCAGCAGGGGCGCGGAAAGTCAGCCCCAGCATTTT. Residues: CASRGAESQPQHF.

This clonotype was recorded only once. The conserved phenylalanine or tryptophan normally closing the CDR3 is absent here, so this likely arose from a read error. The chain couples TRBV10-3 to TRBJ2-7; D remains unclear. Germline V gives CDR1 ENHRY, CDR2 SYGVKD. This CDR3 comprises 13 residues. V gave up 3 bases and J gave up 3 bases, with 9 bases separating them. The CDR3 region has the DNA TGTGCCATCAGTGATTTGGGTGGCTACGAGCAGTACCTC. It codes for CAISDLGGYEQYL.

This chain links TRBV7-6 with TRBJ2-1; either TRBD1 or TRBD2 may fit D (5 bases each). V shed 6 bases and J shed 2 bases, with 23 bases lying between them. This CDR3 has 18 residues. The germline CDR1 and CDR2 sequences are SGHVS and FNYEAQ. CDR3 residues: CASSRVGSGQVTYNEQFF. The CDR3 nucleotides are TGTGCCAGCAGTCGAGTGGGGTCGGGGCAGGTTACCTACAATGAGCAGTTCTTC.

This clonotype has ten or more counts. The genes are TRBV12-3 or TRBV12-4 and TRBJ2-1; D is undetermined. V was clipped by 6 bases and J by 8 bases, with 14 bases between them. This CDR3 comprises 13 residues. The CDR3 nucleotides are TGTGCCAGCAGAACGCGCCAGGCCGATGAGCAGTTCTTC. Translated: CASRTRQADEQFF.

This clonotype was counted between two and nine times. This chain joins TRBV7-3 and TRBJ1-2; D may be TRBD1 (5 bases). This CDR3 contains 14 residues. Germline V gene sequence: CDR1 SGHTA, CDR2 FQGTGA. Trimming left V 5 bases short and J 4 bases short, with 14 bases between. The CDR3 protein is CASSPAGGSYGYTF. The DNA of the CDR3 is TGTGCCAGCAGCCCCGCGGGGGGATCCTATGGCTACACCTTC.

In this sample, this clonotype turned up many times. DNA for the CDR3: TGTGCCACCAGTGGCGCGGGATCCCTCTCCTACAATGAGCAGTTCTTC. This gives the protein CATSGAGSLSYNEQFF. This chain links TRBV15 with TRBJ2-1; TRBD2 might be the D (6 bases). CDR1 LNHNV and CDR2 YYDKDF come from the germline V gene (reference sequence). Trimming took off 6 bases at V and 0 bases at J, with 15 bases between the two ends. This CDR3 region has 16 residues.

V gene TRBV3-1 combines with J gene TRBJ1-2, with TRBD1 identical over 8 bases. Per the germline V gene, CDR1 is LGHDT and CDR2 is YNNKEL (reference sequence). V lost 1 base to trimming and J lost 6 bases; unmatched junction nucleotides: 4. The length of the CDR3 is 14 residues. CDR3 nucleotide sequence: TGTGCCAGCAGCCAAGGACAGGGGATCCATGGCTACACCTTC. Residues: CASSQGQGIHGYTF. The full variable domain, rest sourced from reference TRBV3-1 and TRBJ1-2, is DTAVSQTPKYLVTQMGNDKSIKCEQNLGHDTMYWYKQDSKKFLKIMFSYNNKELIINETVPNRFSPKSPDKAHLNLHINSLELGDSAVYFCASSQGQGIHGYTFGSGTRLTVV.

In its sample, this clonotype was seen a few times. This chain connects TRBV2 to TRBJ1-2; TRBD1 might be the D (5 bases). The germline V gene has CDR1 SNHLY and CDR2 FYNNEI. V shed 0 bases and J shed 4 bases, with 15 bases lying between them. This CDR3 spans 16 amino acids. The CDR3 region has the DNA TGTGCCAGCAGTGAAGCCCGACGTCCCGGGACCTATGGCTACACCTTC. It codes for CASSEARRPGTYGYTF. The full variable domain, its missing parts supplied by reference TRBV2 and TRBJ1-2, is EPEVTQTPSHQVTQMGQEVILRCVPISNHLYFYWYRQILGQKVEFLVSFYNNEISEKSEIFDDQFSVERPDGSNFTLKIRSTKLEDSAMYFCASSEARRPGTYGYTFGSGTRLTVV.

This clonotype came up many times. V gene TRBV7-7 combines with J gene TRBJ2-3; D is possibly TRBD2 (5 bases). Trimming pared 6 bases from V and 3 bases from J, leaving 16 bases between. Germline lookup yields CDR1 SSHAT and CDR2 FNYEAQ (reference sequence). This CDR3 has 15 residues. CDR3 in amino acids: CASSRPEERTDTQYF. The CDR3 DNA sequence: TGTGCCAGCAGTAGACCGGAGGAGAGGACAGATACGCAGTATTTT. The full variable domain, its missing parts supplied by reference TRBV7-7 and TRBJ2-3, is GAGVSQSPRYKVTKRGQDVTLRCDPISSHATLYWYQQALGQGPEFLTYFNYEAQPDKSGLPSDRFSAERPEGSISTLTIQRTEQRDSAMYRCASSRPEERTDTQYFGPGTRLTVL.

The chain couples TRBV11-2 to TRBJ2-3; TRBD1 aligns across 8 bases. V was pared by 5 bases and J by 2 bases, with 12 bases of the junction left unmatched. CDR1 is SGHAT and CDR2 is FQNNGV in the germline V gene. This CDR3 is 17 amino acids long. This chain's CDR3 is CASSKKGGTGATDTQYF. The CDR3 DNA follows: TGTGCCAGCAGCAAAAAGGGTGGGACAGGTGCCACAGATACGCAGTATTTT.

The CDR3 DNA sequence: TGTGCCAGCAGCTTAGGGTCCACAACCTCTGGGGCCAACGTCCTGACTTTC. It encodes CASSLGSTTSGANVLTF. V gene TRBV11-2 combines with J gene TRBJ2-6; D is ambiguous. V was clipped by 1 base and J by 0 bases, with 10 bases between them. CDR1 is SGHAT and CDR2 is FQNNGV in the germline V gene. The CDR3 runs 17 residues.

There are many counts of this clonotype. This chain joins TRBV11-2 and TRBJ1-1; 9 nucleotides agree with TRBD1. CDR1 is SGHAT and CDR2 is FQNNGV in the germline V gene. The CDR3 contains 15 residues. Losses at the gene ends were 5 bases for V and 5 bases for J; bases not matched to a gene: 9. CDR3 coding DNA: TGTGCCAGCAGCCGCACACAGGGGGCTGGTACTGAAGCTTTCTTT. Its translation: CASSRTQGAGTEAFF.

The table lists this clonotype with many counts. The CDR3 DNA reads TGTGCCAGCACCCTGGGACCGGGTGGGACTGAAGCTTTCTTT. This gives the protein CASTLGPGGTEAFF. J is TRBJ1-1 and V is TRBV12-3 or TRBV12-4, with D possibly matching TRBD1 (5 bases). V shed 7 bases and J shed 5 bases, with 17 bases lying between them. The CDR3 loop spans 14 amino acids.

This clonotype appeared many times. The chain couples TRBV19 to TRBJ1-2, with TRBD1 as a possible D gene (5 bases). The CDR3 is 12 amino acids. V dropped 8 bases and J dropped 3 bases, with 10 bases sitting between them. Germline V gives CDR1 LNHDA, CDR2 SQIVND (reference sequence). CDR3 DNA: TGTGCCAGTTGGAGGGGTGACTATGGCTACACCTTC. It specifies CASWRGDYGYTF.

In nucleotides, the CDR3 is TGTGCCAGCAAAGACAGGCCTAGCACAGATACGCAGTATTTT. Encoded protein: CASKDRPSTDTQYF. The J gene is TRBJ2-3, the V gene TRBV6-1; perhaps TRBD1 as D (6 bases). CDR1 and CDR2 (germline): MNHNS, SASEGT. The germline V and J ends were trimmed by 7 bases and 0 bases, with 11 bases remaining between them. This CDR3 region has 14 residues.

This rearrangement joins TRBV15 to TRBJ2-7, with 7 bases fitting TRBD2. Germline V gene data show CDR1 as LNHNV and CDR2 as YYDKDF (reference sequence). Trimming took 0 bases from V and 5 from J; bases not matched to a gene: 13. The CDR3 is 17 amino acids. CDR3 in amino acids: CATSRDRSLAASNEQYF. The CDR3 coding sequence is TGTGCCACCAGCAGAGATCGGTCCCTAGCGGCCTCAAACGAGCAGTACTTC.

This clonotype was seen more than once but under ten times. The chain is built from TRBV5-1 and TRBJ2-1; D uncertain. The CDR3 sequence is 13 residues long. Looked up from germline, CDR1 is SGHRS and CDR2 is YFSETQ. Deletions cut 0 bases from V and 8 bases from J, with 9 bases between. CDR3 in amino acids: CASSLDFYYEQFF. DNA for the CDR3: TGCGCCAGCAGCTTGGATTTTTACTATGAGCAGTTCTTC. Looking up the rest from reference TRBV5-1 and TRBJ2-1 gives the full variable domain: KAGVTQTPRYLIKTRGQQVTLSCSPISGHRSVSWYQQTPGQGLQFLFEYFSETQRNKGNFPGRFSGRQFSNSRSEMNVSTLELGDSALYLCASSLDFYYEQFFGPGTRLTVL.

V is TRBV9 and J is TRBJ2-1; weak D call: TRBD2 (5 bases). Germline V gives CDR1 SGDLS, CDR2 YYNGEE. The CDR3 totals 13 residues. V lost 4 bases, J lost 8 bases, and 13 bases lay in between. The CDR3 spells CASSPSVRDEQFF. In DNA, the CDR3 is TGTGCCAGCAGCCCTTCAGTGCGGGATGAGCAGTTCTTC.

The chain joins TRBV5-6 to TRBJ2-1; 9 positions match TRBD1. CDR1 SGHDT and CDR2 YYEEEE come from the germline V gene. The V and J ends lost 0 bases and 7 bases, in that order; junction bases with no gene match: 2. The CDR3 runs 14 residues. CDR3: CASSLDRGLNEQFF. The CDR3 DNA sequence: TGTGCCAGCAGCTTGGACAGGGGGCTTAATGAGCAGTTCTTC.

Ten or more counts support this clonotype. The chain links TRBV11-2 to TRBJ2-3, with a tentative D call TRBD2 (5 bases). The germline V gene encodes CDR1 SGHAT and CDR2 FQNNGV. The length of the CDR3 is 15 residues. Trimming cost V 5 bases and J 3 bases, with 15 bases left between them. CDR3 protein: CASSPGAGPTDTQYF. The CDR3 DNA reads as TGTGCCAGCAGCCCGGGTGCGGGCCCGACAGATACGCAGTATTTT.

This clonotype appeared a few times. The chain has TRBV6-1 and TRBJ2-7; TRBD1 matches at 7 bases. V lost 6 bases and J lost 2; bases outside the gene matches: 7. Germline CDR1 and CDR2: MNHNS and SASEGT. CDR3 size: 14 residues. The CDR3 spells CASRATGNAYEQYF. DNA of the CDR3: TGTGCCAGCAGAGCGACAGGGAATGCCTACGAGCAGTACTTC.